The clone carrying this T cell receptor beta chain occurred many times. These data come from a study of human T cells and chemical hapten exposure. Unfractionated whole blood was the source of the extracted total RNA. Trimming removed 5 bases at V and 7 bases at J, with 12 bases between. This CDR3 is built from 13 residues. In germline, CDR1 is SQVTM, CDR2 ANQGSEA. The library labeled individual cDNA molecules by adding unique molecular identifiers to them. Per the study methods: There were a median of around 100,000 TCRs per sample, with a range from about 20,000 to 700,000. TCRdb used MiXCR to reprocess the 5' RACE reads, holding one entry per CDR3 protein. TCRdb, not the original authors, processed these V and J calls. The data hold roughly 81,000 distinct CDR3 sequences, with approximately 16% observed a single time.

This chain joins TRBV29-1 and TRBJ1-6; unclear D gene. The TCR comes from a female donor in good health. The CDR3 region has the DNA TGCAGCGTTCGGGCAGGTGCAAATTCACCCCTCCACTTT. The encoded protein is CSVRAGANSPLHF.